What follows is one T cell receptor beta chain and its context. Its target is unknown. The V gene's germline CDR1 is KGHSH and CDR2 LQKENI. Trimming cost V 4 bases and J 2 bases, with 8 bases left between them. The CDR3 runs 14 residues. This specimen comes from a study of T cell clones after liver transplantation. Study in general: Three of the eight recipients were HCV-positive; the rest had non-autoimmune, non-viral transplant indications. At least one year of complete immunosuppression withdrawal without enzymes over twice normal defined tolerance. Study-level findings and limits: A larger donor-reactive than third-party decline suggested partial antigen-specific deletion. Graft donor-reactive T cells may have migrated into the graft rather than being deleted.

The method was immunoSEQ multiplex PCR; TCRdb's version includes in-frame clones alone and lacks a portion of them. The repertoire holds more than 45,000 clones, approximately 70% seen once, with 2.8% in the top ten. Sequencing used CD4+ T cells from blood, obtained at the approximately 16-month timepoint. The TCR was taken from a human patient who received a liver transplant. Certain T cells may be donor cells from the graft. The V and J genes are TRBV18 and TRBJ1-4; D gene uncertain. The CDR3: CASSRGLTNEKLFF. The DNA of the CDR3 is TGTGCCAGCTCACGAGGACTGACTAATGAAAAACTGTTTTTT. The full variable domain, its missing parts supplied by reference TRBV18 and TRBJ1-4, is NAGVMQNPRHLVRRRGQEARLRCSPMKGHSHVYWYRQLPEEGLKFMVYLQKENIIDESGMPKERFSAEFPKEGPSILRIQQVVRGDSAAYFCASSRGLTNEKLFFGSGTQLSVL.